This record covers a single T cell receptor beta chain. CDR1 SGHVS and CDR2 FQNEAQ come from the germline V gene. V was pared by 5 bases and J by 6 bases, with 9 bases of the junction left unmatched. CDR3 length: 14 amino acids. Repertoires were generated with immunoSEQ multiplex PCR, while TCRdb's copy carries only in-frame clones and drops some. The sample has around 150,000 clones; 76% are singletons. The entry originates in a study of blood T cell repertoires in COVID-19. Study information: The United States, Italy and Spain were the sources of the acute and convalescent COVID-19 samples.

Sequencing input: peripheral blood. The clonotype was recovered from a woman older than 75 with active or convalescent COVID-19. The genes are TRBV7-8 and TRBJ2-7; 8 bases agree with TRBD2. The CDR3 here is CASSVILGGGEQYF. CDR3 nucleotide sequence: TGTGCCAGCAGCGTTATACTCGGGGGGGGCGAGCAGTACTTC. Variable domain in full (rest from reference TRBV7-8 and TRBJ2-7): GAGVSQSPRYKVAKRGQDVALRCDPISGHVSLFWYQQALGQGPEFLTYFQNEAQLDKSGLPSDRFFAERPEGSVSTLKIQRTQQEDSAVYLCASSVILGGGEQYFGPGTRLTVT.